These 17 T cell receptor beta chains share one sample of origin, sequenced in a study of long-term antiretroviral therapy in people with HIV. They ran version v3.0 of the immunoSEQ assay at survey level. Generated by immunoSEQ multiplex PCR, the TCRdb table keeps only in-frame clones and is missing some. This sample has fewer than 30,000 clones, with about 80% found just once. Specimen: unsorted PBMCs, collected 0.7 years before starting antiretroviral therapy. These receptor sequences come from a young man with HIV.

The rearrangement links TRBV6-5 to TRBJ1-2, with no clear D. The germline V and J ends were trimmed by 5 bases and 2 bases, with 9 bases remaining between them. The CDR3 loop spans 13 amino acids. Per the germline V gene, CDR1 is MNHEY and CDR2 is SVGAGI. The CDR3: CASSEGRNYGYTF. CDR3 sequence (DNA): TGTGCCAGCAGTGAAGGACGGAACTATGGCTACACCTTC.

This clone has only one observation. V gene TRBV7-9 combines with J gene TRBJ2-7; D is uncertain. Trimming stripped 3 bases from V and 3 bases from J, with 6 bases between. Germline assignment: CDR1 SEHNR and CDR2 FQNEAQ (reference sequence). CDR3 length: 12 residues. The CDR3 here is CASSFTNYEQYF. The CDR3 DNA reads TGTGCCAGCAGCTTTACTAACTACGAGCAGTACTTC.

The V call is TRBV5-1, the J call TRBJ2-5; D assignment may be TRBD1 or TRBD2 (5 bases each). From germline, CDR1 is SGHRS and CDR2 YFSETQ. The CDR3 has 15 amino acids. V lost 0 bases and J 4 bases, leaving 13 bases between the germline ends. The CDR3 DNA sequence: TGCGCCAGCAGCTTGGTCCCGGGGACGAGAGAGACCCAGTACTTC. It encodes CASSLVPGTRETQYF.

The chain is built from TRBV6-1 and TRBJ2-4; weak D call: TRBD1 (6 bases). Trimming stripped 2 bases from V and 7 bases from J, with 12 bases between. CDR1 is MNHNS and CDR2 is SASEGT in the germline V gene. The CDR3 has 14 amino acids. CDR3 nucleotide sequence: TGTGCCAGCAGTGAAATCGGGACAATGAACATTCAGTACTTC. Translated, it gives CASSEIGTMNIQYF.

This rearrangement joins TRBV5-4 to TRBJ2-6, with D unclear. CDR1 is SGHNT and CDR2 is YYREEE in the germline V gene (reference sequence). The V and J ends lost 5 bases and 2 bases respectively, with 14 bases between them. This CDR3 comprises 16 residues. The CDR3 protein is CASRSAPTPGANVLTF. The CDR3 DNA reads TGTGCCAGCAGGTCCGCGCCGACCCCTGGGGCCAACGTCCTGACTTTC.

This chain joins TRBV30 and TRBJ2-1, with a tentative D call TRBD2 (7 bases). Trimming shortened V by 0 bases and J by 5 bases, and 11 bases separated the two germline ends. The CDR3 totals 14 residues. Germline CDR1 and CDR2: GTSNPN and SVGIG (reference sequence). The CDR3 sequence is CAWSVPGGDNEQFF. The CDR3 DNA is TGTGCCTGGAGTGTACCGGGGGGCGACAATGAGCAGTTCTTC.

The CDR3 bases are TGCGCCAGCAGCAAGACGTCGGGACAGGGGCTAGTAAAACTGTTTTTT. Translated: CASSKTSGQGLVKLFF. This rearrangement joins TRBV5-1 to TRBJ1-4, with 10 bases identical to TRBD1. The V gene's germline CDR1 is SGHRS and CDR2 YFSETQ. The CDR3 spans 16 residues. The J segment lost 10 bases and the V segment lost 4 bases, leaving 13 bases of the junction unmatched.

The gene calls are TRBV14 and TRBJ2-1; D not certain. CDR1 SGHDN and CDR2 FVKESK come from the germline V gene. V dropped 0 bases and J dropped 3 bases, with 9 bases sitting between them. CDR3 length: 15 amino acids. The CDR3 coding sequence is TGTGCCAGCAGCCAAGATCAGGCTTTCTACAATGAGCAGTTCTTC. Translation: CASSQDQAFYNEQFF.

This rearrangement joins TRBV28 to TRBJ1-4; maybe TRBD1 (6 bases). The V gene's germline CDR1 is MDHEN and CDR2 SYDVKM. Trimming stripped 7 bases from V and 8 bases from J, with 17 bases between. The CDR3 runs to 14 residues. In DNA form, the CDR3 reads TGTGCCAGCAATATCAGAGGGGGGGAAGAAAAACTGTTTTTT. It is translated as CASNIRGGEEKLFF.

The CDR3 loop reads CASTRGGITSYNSPLHF. In DNA form, the CDR3 reads TGTGCCAGCACCCGAGGGGGGATTACCTCCTATAATTCACCCCTCCACTTT. The chain links TRBV28 to TRBJ1-6; D possibly corresponds to TRBD1 (6 bases). The CDR3 consists of 17 residues. Germline V gives CDR1 MDHEN, CDR2 SYDVKM. The germline V and J ends were trimmed by 7 bases and 0 bases, with 16 bases remaining between them.

CDR3 in amino acids: CASSSGTGGRIRYEQYF. As DNA, the CDR3 is TGTGCCAGCAGCTCCGGGACAGGGGGCCGAATTCGCTACGAGCAGTACTTC. The chain carries TRBV5-8 and TRBJ2-7; TRBD1 agrees at 12 bases. Germline assignment: CDR1 SGHTS and CDR2 YDEGEE. The CDR3 spans 17 residues. V shed 3 bases and J 3 bases; nucleotides not matched to a gene: 10.

The sample holds one count of this clone. This sample includes further DNA sequences coding for the same CDR3. The CDR3: CASTFAGELFF. CDR3 nucleotide sequence: TGTGCCAGCACGTTCGCCGGGGAGCTGTTTTTT. The chain uses TRBV6-5 and TRBJ2-2; D is ambiguous. This CDR3 is built from 11 residues. V lost 7 bases and J lost 6, with 6 bases in between. Germline assignment: CDR1 MNHEY and CDR2 SVGAGI.

CDR3 sequence reads: CASSYSSVGGPGEQYF. Here the CDR3 DNA reads TGTGCCAGCAGTTACTCGAGTGTGGGAGGGCCTGGTGAGCAGTACTTC. The genes are TRBV6-5 and TRBJ2-7; TRBD2 matches 7 bases. This CDR3 contains 16 residues. Germline assignment: CDR1 MNHEY and CDR2 SVGAGI. After removal of 0 bases from V and 7 bases from J, the junction contained 12 bases not matched to a gene.

The chain links TRBV13 to TRBJ1-1; 11 positions agree with TRBD1. The V gene's germline CDR1 is PRHDT and CDR2 FYEKMQ (reference sequence). This CDR3 spans 20 amino acids. Trimming cost V 5 bases and J 0 bases; bases outside gene matches: 17. This CDR3 is CASSLLGAWDRGSLNTEAFF. DNA for the CDR3: TGTGCCAGCAGCCTTTTGGGGGCCTGGGACAGGGGGAGTCTGAACACTGAAGCTTTCTTT.

The rearrangement joins TRBV7-3 to TRBJ1-2, with D possibly matching TRBD1 (5 bases). Trimming removed 1 base at V and 7 bases at J, with 13 bases between. Germline CDR1 SGHTA, CDR2 FQGTGA. This CDR3 has 14 residues. Here the CDR3 DNA reads TGTGCCAGCAGCTTAAGTTATGGGGGATCTGGCTACACCTTC. Translation: CASSLSYGGSGYTF.

The rearrangement links TRBV5-8 to TRBJ2-7, with D hard to call. CDR3 length: 16 residues. Germline V CDR1 and CDR2: SGHTS, YDEGEE. The V and J ends lost 0 bases and 9 bases respectively, with 22 bases between them. The CDR3 here is CASSLERFGLLSGQYF. The DNA for the CDR3 is TGTGCCAGCAGCTTGGAACGCTTCGGCCTCCTCTCCGGGCAGTACTTC.

V gene TRBV6-5 combines with J gene TRBJ2-1; 10 bases align to TRBD2. V shed 2 bases and J 7 bases; nucleotides not matched to a gene: 5. This CDR3 has 15 residues. CDR1 and CDR2 (germline): MNHEY, SVGAGI. CDR3: CASSYKREGANEQFF. The CDR3 DNA is TGTGCCAGCAGTTACAAGCGGGAGGGAGCAAATGAGCAGTTCTTC.